This paragraph reports one TCR beta chain. Its antigen remains undetermined. Read coverage stops 3 residues before the CDR3 terminus; the germline J gene supplies the remainder. These data come from a study of Tregs in tolerant kidney transplant recipients (dated by TCRdb to between 2018 and 2020). Broadly, across the study: Before combined kidney and bone marrow transplantation, this study identified donor-specific regulatory T cells using TCRbeta sequencing and then followed those same cells after transplant.

What the work shows at the level of the full study, not this receptor alone: In tolerant patients, donor-specific Tregs expanded more than Tregs overall, which suggests antigen-driven rather than nonspecific expansion. For some patients the PCR primers changed over time, which made it impossible to compare the samples from those patients at the nucleotide level. Biological reproducibility was not examined directly, but technical replication error appeared to be minimal. The study was limited by small patient numbers, and the findings need validation in larger populations and under other immunosuppression protocols. Expanding Tregs with activated donor B cells appeared to identify the most biologically relevant and donor-specific TCRbeta repertoire.

The time point label corresponds to: 6 months after combined kidney and bone marrow transplant. The transplants used related donors with nonmyeloablative bone marrow transplantation, and mixed chimerism in the human trials was transient. Thawed PBMCs were FACS-sorted into unstimulated Tregs (CD4+CD25+CD127-), CD4+ non-Tregs (CD4+CD25-), CD4 cells and CD8 cells. The patients were a few recipients of combined kidney and bone marrow transplants from the ITN036ST trial, and samples were available only from these trial subjects. Healthy control blood was processed to PBMCs by Ficoll density gradient and cryopreserved, and patient PBMCs were collected before and after transplant. For TCRbeta CDR3 sequencing, genomic DNA was extracted from sorted cells using the QIAGEN DNeasy Blood and Tissue Kit. Through immunoSEQ, high-throughput TCRbeta CDR3 sequencing was done commercially, including PCR amplification with internal controls and bias correction. The authors' pipeline ran thus. Unique productive TCRbeta sequences were defined by CDR3 nucleotide sequence where primers matched, and otherwise by CDR3 amino acid sequence together with Vbeta and Jbeta genes. Sorting error was corrected by removing sequences shared between sorted populations at a frequency ratio of 2:1 or less, and the remaining shared sequences were assigned to the higher population. A sequence counted as donor-reactive if, in CFSE-low cells, the sequence had a frequency of at least 0.01% and was expanded at least 5-fold compared with unstimulated cells. Repertoire divergence was quantified by Jensen-Shannon divergence calculated from the top 100 TCRbeta sequences ranked by frequency. For any sample with multiple sequencing runs, sorting error was corrected in each run separately before the runs were pooled. TCRdb carries this immuneACCESS record with in-frame sequences only. Its versions omit some clonotypes, under half of them owing to an unresolved V gene in the studies checked, with the rest unexplained. V, J and clone size derive from that table, while D and trimming were established from the DNA sequence. The table for this sample shows roughly 14,000 clones. Of the sample, about 26% is held by the ten largest clones.

Relative to germline, V is 8 bases shorter and J is 9 bases shorter, with 11 bases between their ends. The CDR3, cysteine through phenylalanine, is 12 amino acids long. The DNA has 27 bases, all within the CDR3, and is read from base 1. CDR1 and CDR2 were assigned from the germline V gene as SNHLY and FYNNEI. This sample comprised CD8+ T cells from blood (PBMCs), obtained 6 months after the transplant. The TCR was taken from a human patient who received a combined kidney and bone marrow transplant. Because of the transplant, the T cells may be the graft donor's rather than the patient's own. Recombination connected TRBV2 to TRBJ1-6; the D gene remains uncertain. The sequenced part of the CDR3 DNA is TGTGCCAGCGAGTGGTTTAGTTCACCC. This yields the protein CASEWFSSP. The whole CDR3 sequence is CASEWFSSPLHF.